This TCR beta chain is from a study of CD8 T cells in Susac syndrome (dated by TCRdb to the late 2010s). For context, the study as a whole: Whether CD8+ T cell activation and differentiation in Susac syndrome was antigen driven was tested using repertoire sequencing.

The study at large found these results: The study acknowledged that relatively few individuals were included in the TCR sequencing and HLA analysis.

CDR1 and CDR2 (DFQATT, SNEGSKA) derive from the germline V gene (reference sequence). The CDR3 starts with the cysteine, ends with the phenylalanine, and has 17 residues. Only the CDR3 DNA stays, 51 bases, in frame from base 1. V drops 0 bases and J drops 3 bases, leaving 18 bases in between. Worth noting for this clonotype: Its recognized antigen is unknown. No base quality information exists; no much larger clone differs at one position.

Peripheral blood CD8+ and CD4+ T cells from healthy donors, Susac syndrome patients and multiple sclerosis patients were profiled by high-throughput TCR beta sequencing. Healthy donors were age- and sex-matched controls. Bulk CD8+ and CD4+ T cells were purified magnetically by negative isolation, whereas CD8+ TEMRA cells were enriched by FACS. Blood was drawn into EDTA tubes, processed within 24 hours, and PBMCs were isolated by density gradient centrifugation. PBMCs destined for TCR sequencing were cryopreserved in liquid nitrogen and later thawed in a 37 °C water bath. The sorted or isolated CD4+, CD8+ and CD8+ TEMRA cells reached a purity of at least 90%. RNA was extracted using the RNeasy kit, and roughly 0.5 to 1 microgram was reverse transcribed with random hexamers. The immunoSEQ multiplex PCR assay, covering 54 Vbeta and 13 Jbeta segments, was used to amplify TCR beta CDR3 regions. Bias from PCR amplification was corrected by using a synthetic template baseline for primer optimization and for computational correction. The original pipeline was this. Reads were assigned to V, D and J genes according to IMGT and analyzed in immunoSEQ Analyzer, with only productive sequences retained. To calculate clonality, Shannon entropy was normalized by log2 of the number of productive unique sequences and then subtracted from one. For each patient and control, public and private clones were evaluated within the 100 most prevalent clones. A clone was defined as Susac-specific if it was absent from the healthy and MS cohorts, from roughly 980 published viral clones and from other ImmuneACCESS disease sequences. TCRdb handled the public reads itself, with Q25 trimming in fastp and clone calling in MiXCR, and kept productive beta chains. Every distinct CDR3 protein forms one entry, paired with its most common genes and DNA. TCRdb's processing, not the authors' own work, is the source of the V and J calls. The sample includes approximately 190,000 distinct CDR3 sequences, with roughly 92% observed a single time. In total, the top ten clones hold around 0.096% of the sample.

The chain employs TRBV20-1 and TRBJ1-5; the D gene is perhaps TRBD1, on 5 matching bases. The clonotype originates from a human donor in good health. The sample taken for sequencing was CD4+ T cells from PBMCs. CDR3 loop: CSARERRGRAVNQPQHF. The nucleotide sequence is given as TGCAGTGCTAGAGAACGGAGGGGCAGGGCGGTCAATCAGCCCCAGCATTTT.